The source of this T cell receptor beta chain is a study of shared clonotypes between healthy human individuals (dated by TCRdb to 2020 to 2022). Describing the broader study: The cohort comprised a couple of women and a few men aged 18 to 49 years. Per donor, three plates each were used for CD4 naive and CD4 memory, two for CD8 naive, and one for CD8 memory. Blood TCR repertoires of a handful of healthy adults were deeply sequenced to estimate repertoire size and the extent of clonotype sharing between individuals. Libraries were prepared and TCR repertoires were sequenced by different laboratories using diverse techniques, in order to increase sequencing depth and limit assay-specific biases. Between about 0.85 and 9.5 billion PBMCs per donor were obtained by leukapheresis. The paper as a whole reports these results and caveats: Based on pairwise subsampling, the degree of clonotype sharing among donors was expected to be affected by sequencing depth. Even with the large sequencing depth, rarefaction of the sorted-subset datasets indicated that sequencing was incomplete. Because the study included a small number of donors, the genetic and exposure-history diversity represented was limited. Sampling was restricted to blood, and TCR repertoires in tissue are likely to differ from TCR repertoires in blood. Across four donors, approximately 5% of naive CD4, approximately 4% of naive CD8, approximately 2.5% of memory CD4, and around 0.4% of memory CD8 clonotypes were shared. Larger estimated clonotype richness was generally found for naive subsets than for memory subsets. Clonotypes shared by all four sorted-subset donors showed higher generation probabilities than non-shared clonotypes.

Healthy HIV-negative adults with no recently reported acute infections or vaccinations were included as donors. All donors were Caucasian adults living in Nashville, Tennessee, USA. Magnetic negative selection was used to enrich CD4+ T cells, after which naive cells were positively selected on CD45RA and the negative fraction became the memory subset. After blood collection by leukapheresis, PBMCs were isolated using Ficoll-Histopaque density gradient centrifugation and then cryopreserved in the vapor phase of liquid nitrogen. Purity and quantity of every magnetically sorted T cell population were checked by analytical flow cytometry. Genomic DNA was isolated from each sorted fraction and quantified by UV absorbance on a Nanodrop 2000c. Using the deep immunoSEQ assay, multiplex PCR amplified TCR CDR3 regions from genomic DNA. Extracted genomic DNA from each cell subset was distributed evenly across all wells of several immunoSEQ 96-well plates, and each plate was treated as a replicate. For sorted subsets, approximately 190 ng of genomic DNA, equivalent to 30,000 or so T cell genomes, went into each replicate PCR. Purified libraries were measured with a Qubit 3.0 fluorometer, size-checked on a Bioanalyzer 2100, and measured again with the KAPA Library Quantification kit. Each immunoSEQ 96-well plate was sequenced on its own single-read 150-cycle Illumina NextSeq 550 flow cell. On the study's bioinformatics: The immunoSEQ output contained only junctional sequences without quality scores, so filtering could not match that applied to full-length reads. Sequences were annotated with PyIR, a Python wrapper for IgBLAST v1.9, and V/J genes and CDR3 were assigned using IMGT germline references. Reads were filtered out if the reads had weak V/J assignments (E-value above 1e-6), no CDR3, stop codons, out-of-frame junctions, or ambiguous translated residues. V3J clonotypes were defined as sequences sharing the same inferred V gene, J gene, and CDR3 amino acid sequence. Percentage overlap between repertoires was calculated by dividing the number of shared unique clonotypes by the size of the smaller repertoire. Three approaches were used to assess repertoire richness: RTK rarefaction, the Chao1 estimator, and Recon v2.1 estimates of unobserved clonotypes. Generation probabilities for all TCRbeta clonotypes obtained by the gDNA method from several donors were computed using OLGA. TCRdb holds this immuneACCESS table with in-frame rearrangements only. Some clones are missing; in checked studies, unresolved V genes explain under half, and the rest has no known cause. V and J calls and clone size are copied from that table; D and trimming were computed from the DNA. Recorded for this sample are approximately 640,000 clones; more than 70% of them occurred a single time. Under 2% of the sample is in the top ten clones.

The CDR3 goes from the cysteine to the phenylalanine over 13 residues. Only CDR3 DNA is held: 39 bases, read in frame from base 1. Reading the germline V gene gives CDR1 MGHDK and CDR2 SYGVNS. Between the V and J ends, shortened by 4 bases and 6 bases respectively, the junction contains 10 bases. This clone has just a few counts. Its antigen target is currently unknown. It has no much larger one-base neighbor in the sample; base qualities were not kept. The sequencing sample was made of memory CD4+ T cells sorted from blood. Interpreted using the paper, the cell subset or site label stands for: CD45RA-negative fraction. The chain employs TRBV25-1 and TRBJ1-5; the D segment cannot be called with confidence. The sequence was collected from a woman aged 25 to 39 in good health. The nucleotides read TGTGCCAGCAGTGTGGGGATTGGTCAGCCCCAGCATTTT. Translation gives CASSVGIGQPQHF.